Listed here are 19 T cell receptor beta chains from one sample, sequenced in a study of identical twins. TCRdb re-analysed the 5' RACE reads in MiXCR, keeping a single row per CDR3 protein. The repertoire holds about 300,000 distinct CDR3 sequences, with approximately 13% as singletons. This same sample was also part of a study on yellow fever vaccine responses in identical twins.

The sequencing sample was made of CD8+ T cells sorted from blood. These receptor sequences come from a woman aged 18-35 years in good health.

This clonotype was recorded many times. The rearrangement joins TRBV6-1 to TRBJ2-7; 8 bases are a match to TRBD1. The V gene end was trimmed by 9 bases and the J gene end by 3 bases; junction bases not matched to a gene: 4. The germline gives CDR1 MNHNS, CDR2 SASEGT. CDR3 size: 12 residues. The CDR3 loop is CARPGQVYEQYV. The DNA for the CDR3 is TGTGCCAGACCGGGACAGGTCTACGAGCAGTACGTC.

V and J are TRBV28 and TRBJ2-1; D is uncertain. The V and J ends lost 6 bases and 4 bases respectively, with 13 bases between them. Per the germline V gene, CDR1 is MDHEN and CDR2 is SYDVKM. The CDR3 spans 14 residues. The CDR3 here is CASSSGQKYNEQFF. The CDR3 DNA follows: TGTGCCAGCAGCTCGGGTCAAAAGTACAATGAGCAGTTCTTC.

This rearrangement joins TRBV7-6 to TRBJ2-1; TRBD2 agrees at 8 bases. This CDR3 spans 14 amino acids. The trim removed 5 bases at V and 8 bases at J, leaving 8 bases unmatched. Germline CDR1 reads SGHVS; CDR2 reads FNYEAQ. Here the CDR3 DNA reads TGTGCCAGCAGCGAAGCGGGAGCAGTCGATGAGCAGTTCTTC. This codes for CASSEAGAVDEQFF. The full variable domain, completed using reference TRBV7-6 and TRBJ2-1, is GAGVSQSPRYKVTKRGQDVALRCDPISGHVSLYWYRQALGQGPEFLTYFNYEAQQDKSGLPNDRFSAERPEGSISTLTIQRTEQRDSAMYRCASSEAGAVDEQFFGPGTRLTVL.

This clonotype was recorded many times. The rearrangement links TRBV5-1 to TRBJ2-3; D call uncertain. Germline values: CDR1 SGHRS, CDR2 YFSETQ. The CDR3 consists of 14 residues. Trimming shortened V by 0 bases and J by 1 base, and 6 bases separated the two germline ends. As DNA, the CDR3 is TGCGCCAGCAGCTTGGACTCCGGCACAGATACGCAGTATTTT. Protein: CASSLDSGTDTQYF.

This clonotype was seen repeatedly, ten times or more. This chain's CDR3 is CSVGSSPAYEQYF. CDR3 in DNA: TGCAGCGTTGGCTCTAGTCCAGCCTACGAGCAGTACTTC. The V and J genes are TRBV29-1 and TRBJ2-7; D is uncertain. This CDR3 comprises 13 residues. From germline, CDR1 is SQVTM and CDR2 ANQGSEA. With 4 bases removed from V and 2 bases from J, the gap between germline ends came to 12 bases.

This clonotype was counted between two and nine times. The chain uses TRBV28 and TRBJ2-7; 11 positions match TRBD2. Germline V gene lookup returns CDR1 MDHEN and CDR2 SYDVKM. The ends lost 5 bases at V and 3 bases at J; junction bases unmatched: 15. CDR3 size: 18 residues. CDR3 sequence: CASSASLPGLAGFYEQYF. The CDR3 nucleotides read TGTGCCAGCAGTGCCAGCCTGCCTGGACTAGCGGGTTTCTACGAGCAGTACTTC.

This clonotype was seen a few times. The chain combines TRBV20-1 with TRBJ2-7; unclear D gene. CDR1 and CDR2 from the germline V gene are DFQATT and SNEGSKA (reference sequence). Trimming removed 0 bases at V and 0 bases at J, with 6 bases between. The CDR3 runs to 13 residues. The CDR3 spells CSAREGNSYEQYV. The CDR3 DNA is TGCAGTGCTAGAGAAGGGAACTCCTACGAGCAGTACGTC.

This clonotype has only a few counts. The V call is TRBV6-1, the J call TRBJ2-4; D not resolved. This CDR3 contains 16 residues. CDR1 is MNHNS and CDR2 is SASEGT in the germline V gene. The V and J ends lost 5 bases and 5 bases respectively, with 19 bases between them. The CDR3 protein is CASSTREQPPQNIQYF. In nucleotides, the CDR3 is TGTGCCAGCAGTACCCGTGAGCAGCCCCCCCAAAACATTCAGTACTTC.

This clonotype was detected ten times or more. Mismatch with germline at one junction end may stem from a read error. V and J are TRBV29-1 and TRBJ1-2; 9 nucleotides agree with TRBD1. The CDR3 has 11 residues. In germline, CDR1 is SQVTM, CDR2 ANQGSEA. The CDR3 sequence: CSVEGQGLFTF. The CDR3 DNA reads as TGCAGCGTCGAAGGACAGGGGTTGTTTACCTTC.

In its sample, this clonotype was seen a few times. The gene calls are TRBV20-1 and TRBJ2-1; 8 positions agree with TRBD2. V dropped 4 bases and J dropped 3; count of bases not matched to a gene: 8. This CDR3 is built from 15 residues. Per the germline V gene, CDR1 is DFQATT and CDR2 is SNEGSKA (reference sequence). The chain's CDR3 is CSAKRTSRNYNEQFF. DNA of the CDR3: TGCAGTGCTAAAAGGACTAGCCGTAACTACAATGAGCAGTTCTTC.

This clonotype appeared many times. V usage is TRBV27 and J usage is TRBJ2-7; D is possibly TRBD1 (7 bases). V was pared by 3 bases and J by 2 bases, with 11 bases between. The CDR3 is 14 amino acids. In germline, CDR1 is MNHEY, CDR2 SMNVEV (reference sequence). CDR3 in DNA: TGTGCCAGCAGTTTCGGCAGGGGGGCCTACGAGCAGTACTTC. Its protein is CASSFGRGAYEQYF.

The sample holds many counts of this clonotype. This chain connects TRBV29-1 to TRBJ2-2; a weak D match, TRBD2 (5 bases). In germline, CDR1 is SQVTM, CDR2 ANQGSEA. There are 14 residues in the CDR3. The V end was cut by 3 bases, the J end by 4 bases, with 12 bases between. The CDR3 loop is CSVELAAVTGELFF. CDR3 sequence (DNA): TGCAGCGTTGAGTTGGCAGCGGTCACCGGGGAGCTGTTTTTT.

In DNA form, the CDR3 reads TGCAGTGCTACCAAAGTTAGCGGCGTTGATGGCTACACCTTC. This sequence encodes CSATKVSGVDGYTF. The chain links TRBV20-1 to TRBJ1-2; D gene uncertain. Trimming removed 4 bases at V and 6 bases at J, with 18 bases between. This CDR3 comprises 14 residues. Germline V gene sequence: CDR1 DFQATT, CDR2 SNEGSKA (reference sequence).

The sample holds a few counts of this clonotype. CDR3 nucleotides: TGCGCCAGCAGCTTGGCCGTGGGGGGGTTCGAGACCCAGTACTTC. Its translation is CASSLAVGGFETQYF. The chain uses TRBV5-1 and TRBJ2-5; 7 nucleotides agree with TRBD2. CDR3 length equals 15 residues. Germline V gene lookup returns CDR1 SGHRS and CDR2 YFSETQ. V lost 0 bases and J lost 5; bases outside the gene matches: 7.

Many counts were recorded for this clonotype. The V gene is TRBV4-1, the J gene TRBJ2-7; the D call may be TRBD1 or TRBD2 (5 bases each). Per the germline V gene, CDR1 is MGHRA and CDR2 is YSYEKL. V dropped 0 bases and J dropped 2 bases, with 8 bases sitting between them. The CDR3 totals 14 residues. CDR3 nucleotides: TGCGCCAGCAGCCAAGATTGGGGACCCTACGAGCAGTACGTC. Its protein product is CASSQDWGPYEQYV.

The CDR3 is CASSLFQGNTEAFF. The CDR3 DNA is TGCGCCAGCAGCTTATTTCAGGGGAACACTGAAGCTTTCTTT. The chain carries TRBV5-1 and TRBJ1-1, with D tentatively TRBD1 (5 bases). The CDR3 totals 14 residues. V was cut by 2 bases and J by 1 base, with 9 bases left in between. Germline loops: CDR1 SGHRS, CDR2 YFSETQ. Complete variable domain (other parts from reference TRBV5-1 and TRBJ1-1): KAGVTQTPRYLIKTRGQQVTLSCSPISGHRSVSWYQQTPGQGLQFLFEYFSETQRNKGNFPGRFSGRQFSNSRSEMNVSTLELGDSALYLCASSLFQGNTEAFFGQGTRLTVV.

This chain joins TRBV27 and TRBJ2-1; a weak D match, TRBD1 (6 bases). The CDR3 is made up of 15 amino acids. The germline V gene encodes CDR1 MNHEY and CDR2 SMNVEV (reference sequence). Deletions cut 3 bases from V and 9 bases from J, with 18 bases between. CDR3 sequence: CASSFANQGFVEQFF. The DNA of the CDR3 is TGTGCCAGCAGTTTTGCCAACCAGGGGTTCGTTGAGCAGTTCTTC.

This clonotype was seen repeatedly, ten times or more. The chain has TRBV7-8 and TRBJ1-2; no definite D call. Germline V lookup: CDR1 SGHVS, CDR2 FQNEAQ. Trimming removed 5 bases at V and 3 bases at J, with 10 bases between. The length of the CDR3 is 13 residues. CDR3: CASSPRDDYGYTF. DNA of the CDR3: TGTGCCAGCAGCCCACGAGATGACTATGGCTACACCTTC.

There are a few counts of this clonotype. The CDR3 DNA sequence: TGTGCCACCAACCCCAGCGGGAGCCACAATGAGCAGTTCTTC. Translating it yields CATNPSGSHNEQFF. The chain uses TRBV15 and TRBJ2-1, with 8 bases identical to TRBD2. From germline, CDR1 is LNHNV and CDR2 YYDKDF (reference sequence). V lost 7 bases, J lost 5 bases, and 7 bases stayed unmatched. The CDR3 covers 14 residues.